One and the same sample provided the 30 T cell receptor beta chains below, sequenced in a study of cytomegalovirus exposure and HLA in healthy donors. Primers for the PCR totalled 60 Vbeta and 13 Jbeta. Method: immunoSEQ multiplex PCR; TCRdb's copy keeps in-frame clones and lacks some. The sample table sets out roughly 73,000 clones. The sequencing sample was made of PBMCs. The source of these receptors is a female donor in good health and CMV-seropositive.

The chain carries TRBV7-2 and TRBJ2-6, with 7 nucleotides matching TRBD2. The V and J ends lost 1 base and 1 base, in that order; junction bases with no gene match: 10. The CDR3 covers 19 residues. Germline CDR1 and CDR2: SGHTA and FQGNSA. CDR3 sequence: CASSLVLGGGTSGANVLTF. Written as DNA, the CDR3 is TGTGCCAGCAGCTTAGTGCTTGGGGGGGGAACGTCTGGGGCCAACGTCCTGACTTTC. Full variable domain (rest looked up from reference TRBV7-2 and TRBJ2-6): GAGVSQSPSNKVTEKGKDVELRCDPISGHTALYWYRQSLGQGLEFLIYFQGNSAPDKSGLPSDRFSAERTGGSVSTLTIQRTQQEDSAVYLCASSLVLGGGTSGANVLTFGAGSRLTVL.

V is TRBV18 and J is TRBJ2-1; 11 nucleotides align to TRBD2. The CDR3 contains 15 residues. In germline, CDR1 is KGHSH, CDR2 LQKENI. V was clipped by 6 bases and J by 7 bases; unmatched bases: 8. Written as DNA, the CDR3 is TGTGCCAGCTCTACCATAGCGGGAGGGGGTAATGAGCAGTTCTTC. The encoded protein is CASSTIAGGGNEQFF.

CDR3 bases: TGTGCCAGCAGTTACTCGATTGGGCGTGAGCAGTTCTTC. It encodes CASSYSIGREQFF. The rearrangement joins TRBV6-5 to TRBJ2-1, with no clear D. CDR3 length equals 13 residues. Looked up from germline, CDR1 is MNHEY and CDR2 is SVGAGI. Between the trimmed V and J ends, which lost 0 bases and 9 bases, there was a span of 9 bases.

V and J are TRBV5-4 and TRBJ1-1; 7 bases map to TRBD1. The ends lost 2 bases at V and 0 bases at J; junction bases unmatched: 10. CDR1 is SGHNT, CDR2 YYREEE, per germline (reference sequence). The CDR3 covers 17 residues. DNA of the CDR3: TGTGCCAGCAGCTTCTTTCGGGGAACAGGGGTGAACACTGAAGCTTTCTTT. It codes for CASSFFRGTGVNTEAFF.

The chain recombines TRBV19 with TRBJ1-2, with D perhaps TRBD1 (5 bases). V was shortened by 2 bases and J by 6 bases, with 16 bases between the two germline ends. The length of the CDR3 is 15 residues. CDR1 LNHDA and CDR2 SQIVND come from the germline V gene (reference sequence). CDR3 amino acids: CASSISMGQGDGYTF. In DNA, the CDR3 is TGTGCCAGTAGTATAAGTATGGGGCAAGGGGATGGCTACACCTTC.

The J gene is TRBJ2-2, the V gene TRBV4-1, with 12 bases lining up with TRBD1. From germline, CDR1 is MGHRA and CDR2 YSYEKL. Unmatched junction bases numbered 2, after V lost 2 bases and J lost 4 bases. The CDR3 contains 16 residues. CDR3 sequence: CASSQPGQGATGELFF. DNA of the CDR3: TGCGCCAGCAGCCAACCGGGACAGGGGGCCACCGGGGAGCTGTTTTTT.

V gene TRBV7-2 combines with J gene TRBJ2-3, with 10 nucleotides matching TRBD2. Per the germline V gene, CDR1 is SGHTA and CDR2 is FQGNSA. The V gene end was trimmed by 2 bases and the J gene end by 6 bases; junction bases not matched to a gene: 14. This CDR3 is built from 18 residues. Written as DNA, the CDR3 is TGTGCCAGCAGCTTATTTTTCGGAACTAGCGGGGTTCGGGATACGCAGTATTTT. Protein sequence: CASSLFFGTSGVRDTQYF.

The chain employs TRBV2 and TRBJ1-1; TRBD1 might be the D (5 bases). Deletions cut 2 bases from V and 3 bases from J, with 10 bases between. Germline V gene data show CDR1 as SNHLY and CDR2 as FYNNEI. The CDR3 is made up of 14 amino acids. CDR3 DNA sequence: TGTGCCAGCAGTGAAAGGCAGGGTCACACTGAAGCTTTCTTT. Amino acid sequence: CASSERQGHTEAFF.

V and J are TRBV7-9 and TRBJ1-5, with D hard to call. Per the germline V gene, CDR1 is SEHNR and CDR2 is FQNEAQ (reference sequence). V lost 1 base and J 7 bases, leaving 5 bases between the germline ends. This CDR3 comprises 12 residues. The CDR3, as DNA: TGTGCCAGCAGCTTAGAACTCCAGCCCCAGCATTTT. Protein sequence: CASSLELQPQHF. Variable domain in full (rest from reference TRBV7-9 and TRBJ1-5): DTGVSQNPRHKITKRGQNVTFRCDPISEHNRLYWYRQTLGQGPEFLTYFQNEAQLEKSRLLSDRFSAERPKGSFSTLEIQRTEQGDSAMYLCASSLELQPQHFGDGTRLSIL.

This sequence joins TRBV11-2 and TRBJ2-1; D gene uncertain. The CDR3 runs 11 residues. V dropped 4 bases and J dropped 9 bases, with 7 bases sitting between them. The germline gives CDR1 SGHAT, CDR2 FQNNGV. The CDR3 here is CASSWAAEQFF. Here the CDR3 DNA reads TGTGCCAGCAGCTGGGCAGCTGAGCAGTTCTTC. The variable domain in full, with the rest retrieved from reference TRBV11-2 and TRBJ2-1, is EAGVAQSPRYKIIEKRQSVAFWCNPISGHATLYWYQQILGQGPKLLIQFQNNGVVDDSQLPKDRFSAERLKGVDSTLKIQPAKLEDSAVYLCASSWAAEQFFGPGTRLTVL.

The chain couples TRBV7-9 to TRBJ1-2, with D uncertain. V lost 5 bases to trimming and J lost 3 bases, with 10 bases between them. Germline V lookup: CDR1 SEHNR, CDR2 FQNEAQ (reference sequence). The CDR3 consists of 13 residues. CDR3 DNA: TGTGCCAGCAGCCCCTCCGGTTACTATGGCTACACCTTC. Protein sequence: CASSPSGYYGYTF.

The chain links TRBV13 to TRBJ2-2; 8 bases line up with TRBD1. CDR3 length equals 15 residues. With 6 bases clipped from V and 2 bases from J, the junction kept 5 bases outside the gene matches. The V gene's germline CDR1 is PRHDT and CDR2 FYEKMQ (reference sequence). The CDR3 reads CASRSGTGNTGELFF. In nucleotides, the CDR3 is TGTGCCAGCAGGTCGGGGACAGGCAACACCGGGGAGCTGTTTTTT. Complete variable domain (other parts from reference TRBV13 and TRBJ2-2): AAGVIQSPRHLIKEKRETATLKCYPIPRHDTVYWYQQGPGQDPQFLISFYEKMQSDKGSIPDRFSAQQFSDYHSELNMSSLELGDSALYFCASRSGTGNTGELFFGEGSRLTVL.

This chain uses TRBV11-2 with TRBJ2-2; D is perhaps TRBD2 (6 bases). This CDR3 comprises 14 residues. V lost 4 bases and J 7 bases, leaving 13 bases between the germline ends. Germline V lookup: CDR1 SGHAT, CDR2 FQNNGV. CDR3 residues: CASSSRISGGELFF. CDR3 sequence (DNA): TGTGCCAGCAGCTCCCGAATTAGCGGCGGGGAGCTGTTTTTT.

The chain links TRBV5-1 to TRBJ1-4; tentative D call: TRBD1 (5 bases). The CDR3 is 15 residues long. Germline V CDR1 and CDR2: SGHRS, YFSETQ. The V end was cut by 0 bases, the J end by 3 bases, with 9 bases between. The CDR3 DNA sequence: TGCGCCAGCAGCTTGGTAGGGGCGGCTAATGAAAAACTGTTTTTT. Its protein product is CASSLVGAANEKLFF.

The CDR3: CASSLVSGSYEQYF. The DNA of the CDR3 is TGTGCCAGCAGCTTAGTTAGCGGGAGCTACGAGCAGTACTTC. The chain carries TRBV5-8 and TRBJ2-7, with TRBD2 identical over 9 bases. The CDR3 totals 14 residues. With 2 bases clipped from V and 3 bases from J, the junction kept 3 bases outside the gene matches. Germline CDR1 reads SGHTS; CDR2 reads YDEGEE.

The chain uses TRBV4-3 and TRBJ2-2, with D possibly matching TRBD2 (7 bases). The CDR3 spans 18 residues. Germline CDR1 and CDR2: LGHNA and YSLEER. V was trimmed by 4 bases and J by 4 bases, leaving 22 bases between them. DNA of the CDR3: TGCGCCAGCAGCCTCCATGGGAGGGGGGGGGCAGTCACCGGGGAGCTGTTTTTT. Residues: CASSLHGRGGAVTGELFF.

This chain joins TRBV30 and TRBJ2-3; 7 bases fit TRBD2. The germline V gene has CDR1 GTSNPN and CDR2 SVGIG (reference sequence). The J segment lost 2 bases and the V segment lost 1 base, leaving 12 bases of the junction unmatched. The CDR3 loop spans 17 amino acids. The CDR3 DNA reads TGTGCCTGGAGTGCGATGTCGCGGGAGACCACCACAGATACGCAGTATTTT. Amino acid sequence: CAWSAMSRETTTDTQYF.

The chain joins TRBV6-4 to TRBJ1-3, with TRBD1 matching 7 bases. Germline V lookup: CDR1 MRHNA, CDR2 SNTAGT. The V segment lost 0 bases and the J segment 0 bases; nucleotides outside the gene matches: 14. The CDR3 extends over 20 amino acids. DNA for the CDR3: TGTGCCAGCAGTGACTCCCGCCCGCTGACAGGGAACTTCTCTGGAAACACCATATATTTT. Translation gives CASSDSRPLTGNFSGNTIYF.

With regard to this clone: Other DNA sequences in this specimen translate into the identical CDR3. This chain joins TRBV10-3 and TRBJ1-2; D is undetermined. Trimming stripped 0 bases from V and 1 base from J, with 6 bases between. CDR3 size: 14 residues. The V gene's germline CDR1 is ENHRY and CDR2 SYGVKD. Here the CDR3 reads CAISESGGNYGYTF. CDR3 bases: TGTGCCATCAGTGAGTCGGGAGGTAACTATGGCTACACCTTC.

The rearrangement uses TRBV13 and TRBJ2-1; TRBD2 agrees at 9 bases. The V gene end was trimmed by 5 bases and the J gene end by 4 bases; junction bases not matched to a gene: 6. The germline CDR1 and CDR2 sequences are PRHDT and FYEKMQ (reference sequence). The CDR3 covers 15 residues. This chain's CDR3 is CASSPRAGGYNEQFF. In DNA form, the CDR3 reads TGTGCCAGCAGCCCGAGAGCGGGGGGATACAATGAGCAGTTCTTC.

The rearrangement joins TRBV7-8 to TRBJ2-7; D is unresolved. CDR1 SGHVS and CDR2 FQNEAQ come from the germline V gene. Trimming cost V 0 bases and J 5 bases, with 8 bases left between them. The CDR3 length is 13 residues. The CDR3 reads CASSLALRNEQYF. The DNA of the CDR3 is TGTGCCAGCAGCTTAGCGTTGAGAAACGAGCAGTACTTC.

The chain links TRBV28 to TRBJ2-7, with a weak D call TRBD1 (5 bases). V was trimmed by 5 bases and J by 0 bases, leaving 14 bases between them. The CDR3 has 15 amino acids. Germline-derived CDR1 and CDR2 are MDHEN and SYDVKM. CDR3 loop: CASSPRWGGSYEQYF. CDR3 nucleotides: TGTGCCAGCAGTCCCCGGTGGGGCGGCTCCTACGAGCAGTACTTC.

The chain uses TRBV10-1 and TRBJ2-5, with no clear D. CDR3 length: 11 residues. Germline CDR1 is WNHNN and CDR2 is SYGVQD (reference sequence). Trimming took off 5 bases at V and 4 bases at J, with 5 bases between the two ends. CDR3 amino acids: CASSFGETQYF. In DNA form, the CDR3 reads TGCGCCAGCAGTTTCGGAGAGACCCAGTACTTC.

The chain is built from TRBV7-9 and TRBJ1-4; possibly TRBD1 for D (6 bases). V was clipped by 6 bases and J by 0 bases, with 14 bases between them. CDR1 is SEHNR and CDR2 is FQNEAQ in the germline V gene (reference sequence). This CDR3 contains 16 residues. The CDR3 coding sequence is TGTGCCAGCAGTCAAAACTCAGGGGCAACTAATGAAAAACTGTTTTTT. The encoded protein is CASSQNSGATNEKLFF.

The V gene is TRBV30, the J gene TRBJ1-3, with TRBD1 matching 7 bases. CDR1 is GTSNPN, CDR2 SVGIG, per germline (reference sequence). V lost 4 bases and J lost 0; bases outside the gene matches: 12. The CDR3 sequence is 17 residues long. The CDR3 sequence is CAWIADRDLSSGNTIYF. CDR3 in DNA: TGTGCCTGGATCGCCGACAGGGACCTGAGCTCTGGAAACACCATATATTTT.

The rearrangement joins TRBV6-5 to TRBJ1-3, with a weak D call TRBD1 (5 bases). The V gene's germline CDR1 is MNHEY and CDR2 SVGAGI. Trimming left V 8 bases short and J 2 bases short, with 16 bases between. This CDR3 region has 15 residues. CDR3 amino acids: CASGASGGAGNTIYF. As DNA, the CDR3 is TGTGCCAGCGGGGCCTCGGGAGGAGCTGGAAACACCATATATTTT.

The V gene is TRBV5-6, the J gene TRBJ2-1; 10 bases map to TRBD2. Per the germline V gene, CDR1 is SGHDT and CDR2 is YYEEEE. V lost 4 bases, J lost 7 bases, and 8 bases stayed unmatched. This CDR3 has 15 residues. The CDR3 DNA sequence: TGTGCCAGCAGCCAACTAGCGGGGAAGTGGAATGAGCAGTTCTTC. Translation: CASSQLAGKWNEQFF.

The chain uses TRBV29-1 and TRBJ2-5; 8 nucleotides agree with TRBD1. Near its end, the DNA agrees better with TRBJ2-7, so the J call may be wrong. CDR1 and CDR2 (germline): SQVTM, ANQGSEA. The CDR3 is 14 residues long. The CDR3 DNA reads as TGCAGCGCCCAAACGGACAGGGCCCCCTACGAGCAGTACTTC. Protein: CSAQTDRAPYEQYF.

The chain recombines TRBV6-1 with TRBJ1-3; 10 positions match TRBD1. The CDR3 is made up of 17 amino acids. Looked up from germline, CDR1 is MNHNS and CDR2 is SASEGT. J gave up 5 bases and V 4 bases, and 11 bases lay outside the gene matches. CDR3 bases: TGTGCCAGCAGTGGAGCAGGGACAGGGGCGGAGAGAAACACCATATATTTT. Encoded protein: CASSGAGTGAERNTIYF.

The rearrangement uses TRBV19 and TRBJ2-1; TRBD1 matches 8 bases. Germline CDR1 LNHDA, CDR2 SQIVND (reference sequence). This CDR3 is built from 14 residues. Losses at the gene ends were 3 bases for V and 6 bases for J; bases not matched to a gene: 4. CDR3 protein: CASSIVDRVNEQFF. DNA of the CDR3: TGTGCCAGTAGTATCGTGGACAGGGTCAATGAGCAGTTCTTC.